The subject of this entry is one T cell receptor beta chain. Individuals drawn from about two dozen US areas were about 18 to 95 years old. The V end lost 8 bases, the J end lost 2 bases, and 12 bases lay between the germline ends. Germline CDR1 reads MNHEY; CDR2 reads SMNVEV (reference sequence). The CDR3 is 13 amino acids. As handled by the study authors: The authors estimated nucleated cell counts from reference gene primer amplification. The table came from immunoSEQ multiplex PCR; TCRdb's copy has only in-frame clones and leaves some out. V and J calls and clone size are copied from that table; D and trimming were computed from the DNA. Among approximately 390,000 clones listed, roughly 86% were seen once. The source of the sample is a study of blood T cell repertoires in COVID-19. Study at large: Acute and convalescent COVID-19 specimens originated in the United States, Italy and Spain. The cDNA or gDNA used as material had been derived from T cells, B-cell-depleted T cells, or PBMCs.

The chain has TRBV27 and TRBJ2-5; D unresolved. Sequencing used PBMCs or T cells enriched from blood (not recorded which). The sequence was collected from a woman aged 40 to 49 with acute COVID-19. The CDR3 DNA reads as TGTGCCAGCGGCCGCCGGGTACAAGAGACCCAGTACTTC. Protein: CASGRRVQETQYF.